These 24 T cell receptor beta chains share one sample of origin, sequenced in a study of beta chain features in type 1 diabetes. Every isolated RNA sample was fully reverse transcribed, so sequencing captured expressed TCRB transcripts. Data came from immunoSEQ multiplex PCR; TCRdb stores just in-frame clones and leaves some out. The profile shows a few hundred thousand clones, over 12% of them singletons. Study results and limitations: All four CD4+ subsets from Type 1 diabetes patients carried moderately but significantly shorter TCRB CDR3s.

These receptors' antigens are unknown. Sequenced: naive CD4+ T cells from blood. Receptors originate from a man between 18 and 29 years old with type 1 diabetes.

The chain is built from TRBV18 and TRBJ1-1, with D unclear. Germline V gene data show CDR1 as KGHSH and CDR2 as LQKENI. This CDR3 contains 13 residues. V shed 3 bases and J shed 0 bases, with 5 bases lying between them. In DNA, the CDR3 is TGTGCCAGCTCACCTTCATTGAACACTGAAGCTTTCTTT. Its translation is CASSPSLNTEAFF.

V and J are TRBV4-1 and TRBJ2-2; TRBD2 agrees at 11 bases. Trimming cost V 4 bases and J 2 bases; bases outside gene matches: 12. From germline, CDR1 is MGHRA and CDR2 YSYEKL. The CDR3 runs 19 residues. CDR3 sequence: CASSPGVLAGGLNTGELFF. CDR3 in DNA: TGCGCCAGCAGCCCGGGGGTTCTAGCGGGAGGCCTTAACACCGGGGAGCTGTTTTTT.

This clone showed up just once. This chain joins TRBV11-2 and TRBJ2-5, with D maybe TRBD2 (6 bases). The CDR3 has 15 residues. V was shortened by 5 bases and J by 4 bases, with 17 bases between the two germline ends. Germline-derived CDR1 and CDR2 are SGHAT and FQNNGV. CDR3 loop: CASSPQLAHVETQYF. The CDR3, as DNA: TGTGCCAGCAGCCCCCAACTAGCCCATGTAGAGACCCAGTACTTC. Combining the CDR3 with reference TRBV11-2 and TRBJ2-5 gives the whole variable domain EAGVAQSPRYKIIEKRQSVAFWCNPISGHATLYWYQQILGQGPKLLIQFQNNGVVDDSQLPKDRFSAERLKGVDSTLKIQPAKLEDSAVYLCASSPQLAHVETQYFGPGTRLLVL.

The chain links TRBV5-6 to TRBJ2-1, with 8 bases that match TRBD2. With 4 bases clipped from V and 4 bases from J, the junction kept 7 bases outside the gene matches. The CDR3 extends over 15 amino acids. Germline CDR1 and CDR2: SGHDT and YYEEEE. CDR3 bases: TGTGCCAGCAGCGGACTAGCCTTACGTTACAATGAGCAGTTCTTC. Residues: CASSGLALRYNEQFF.

The chain combines TRBV27 with TRBJ1-1; TRBD1 might be the D (5 bases). The germline V and J ends were trimmed by 4 bases and 3 bases, with 12 bases remaining between them. Germline CDR1 MNHEY, CDR2 SMNVEV (reference sequence). The CDR3 is 14 residues long. DNA of the CDR3: TGTGCCAGCAGTTCCCAGGGCTCGGACACTGAAGCTTTCTTT. Amino acid sequence: CASSSQGSDTEAFF.

This clone came up a few times. The chain is built from TRBV7-9 and TRBJ2-7; maybe TRBD1 (6 bases). The CDR3 is 16 amino acids. With 1 base removed from V and 2 bases from J, the gap between germline ends came to 15 bases. The germline V gene encodes CDR1 SEHNR and CDR2 FQNEAQ (reference sequence). CDR3: CASSLGAGTPPYEQYF. DNA for the CDR3: TGTGCCAGCAGCTTAGGCGCTGGGACACCCCCCTACGAGCAGTACTTC.

The gene calls are TRBV2 and TRBJ1-5, with 7 bases lining up with TRBD1. CDR1 is SNHLY and CDR2 is FYNNEI in the germline V gene. The CDR3 covers 13 residues. The junction had 1 base not matched to a gene; V was cut back by 6 bases and J by 2 bases. The CDR3 DNA is TGTGCCAGCAGAGACAGGGGCAATCAGCCCCAGCATTTT. Translation gives CASRDRGNQPQHF.

There are a few counts of this clone. The V and J genes are TRBV10-3 and TRBJ2-3; perhaps TRBD1 as D (5 bases). Germline V lookup: CDR1 ENHRY, CDR2 SYGVKD. The V gene lost 4 bases and the J gene lost 1 base, with 12 bases spanning the gap. This CDR3 region has 15 residues. The CDR3 DNA sequence: TGTGCCATCAGTGTGGGGAACAGGCGCACAGATACGCAGTATTTT. Translating it yields CAISVGNRRTDTQYF.

The chain uses TRBV7-2 and TRBJ2-5; D not resolved. The CDR3 runs 13 residues. The V gene lost 0 bases and the J gene lost 5 bases, with 7 bases spanning the gap. CDR1 SGHTA and CDR2 FQGNSA come from the germline V gene. As DNA, the CDR3 is TGTGCCAGCAGCTTAGCGCACATGGAGACCCAGTACTTC. It is translated as CASSLAHMETQYF.

The genes are TRBV6-6 and TRBJ2-7; TRBD2 matches at 10 bases. CDR3 length equals 15 residues. Germline V gene lookup returns CDR1 MNHNY and CDR2 SVGAGI (reference sequence). V lost 3 bases and J lost 2; bases outside the gene matches: 4. CDR3 sequence: CASSYVAGGPYEQYF. CDR3 in DNA: TGTGCCAGCAGTTATGTAGCGGGGGGACCCTACGAGCAGTACTTC.

The chain employs TRBV19 and TRBJ1-1; 7 bases are shared with TRBD1. Germline V CDR1 and CDR2: LNHDA, SQIVND (reference sequence). The CDR3 length is 12 residues. The trim removed 3 bases at V and 11 bases at J, leaving 6 bases unmatched. The DNA for the CDR3 is TGTGCCAGTAGTATCGCAGGGGGTATGGCTTTCTTT. It translates to CASSIAGGMAFF.

The chain has TRBV30 and TRBJ1-3; a possible D gene is TRBD1 (5 bases). Trimming cost V 8 bases and J 3 bases, with 14 bases left between them. CDR3 length: 13 residues. Germline V lookup: CDR1 GTSNPN, CDR2 SVGIG (reference sequence). This chain's CDR3 is CAVRTRGGNTIYF. The CDR3 DNA sequence: TGTGCCGTAAGGACAAGGGGTGGAAACACCATATATTTT.

This clone came up a few times. The chain uses TRBV4-1 and TRBJ2-5, with 9 nucleotides matching TRBD2. The V segment lost 0 bases and the J segment 5 bases; nucleotides outside the gene matches: 7. The CDR3 contains 16 residues. CDR1 is MGHRA and CDR2 is YSYEKL in the germline V gene. The CDR3 protein is CASSQEASGVLETQYF. CDR3 nucleotides: TGCGCCAGCAGCCAAGAAGCTAGCGGGGTTTTGGAGACCCAGTACTTC.

This clone occurred a few times. V usage is TRBV2 and J usage is TRBJ2-2; D gene uncertain. Germline CDR1 and CDR2: SNHLY and FYNNEI. Trimming stripped 7 bases from V and 6 bases from J, with 6 bases between. The CDR3 consists of 11 residues. CDR3 amino acids: CASTYPGELFF. For the CDR3, the DNA is TGTGCCAGCACTTATCCCGGGGAGCTGTTTTTT.

The table lists this clone with a few counts. The chain uses TRBV19 and TRBJ2-1; 10 positions match TRBD2. This CDR3 is built from 15 residues. Germline lookup yields CDR1 LNHDA and CDR2 SQIVND (reference sequence). With 3 bases clipped from V and 9 bases from J, the junction kept 8 bases outside the gene matches. The CDR3 here is CASSITLAGAPEQFF. CDR3 coding DNA: TGTGCCAGTAGTATTACTCTAGCGGGAGCTCCTGAGCAGTTCTTC.

The chain couples TRBV28 to TRBJ2-7; TRBD2 matches at 7 bases. The germline CDR1 and CDR2 sequences are MDHEN and SYDVKM. V gave up 3 bases and J gave up 5 bases; unmatched junction bases: 7. The CDR3 extends over 14 amino acids. CDR3 coding DNA: TGTGCCAGCAGTTTGCCGGGAGGATCGGACGAGCAGTACTTC. Translating gives CASSLPGGSDEQYF.

This clone was seen only a few times. This sequence joins TRBV5-8 and TRBJ2-7; D is uncertain. This CDR3 region has 13 residues. Per the germline V gene, CDR1 is SGHTS and CDR2 is YDEGEE. Trimming left V 3 bases short and J 3 bases short, with 10 bases between. The CDR3 is CASSSHRVYEQYF. The CDR3 DNA is TGTGCCAGCAGCTCGCATCGAGTCTACGAGCAGTACTTC.

This chain connects TRBV7-2 to TRBJ1-2; 11 bases line up with TRBD1. Germline-derived CDR1 and CDR2 are SGHTA and FQGNSA. The V and J ends lost 3 bases and 6 bases, in that order; junction bases with no gene match: 9. The CDR3 loop spans 16 amino acids. CDR3 bases: TGTGCCAGCAGCTTTTCTCCCGGGACAGGGGGTGATGGCTACACCTTC. It codes for CASSFSPGTGGDGYTF.

This clone was observed a few times. V is TRBV12-5 and J is TRBJ2-3; possibly TRBD2 for D (6 bases). The CDR3 length is 12 residues. V lost 5 bases and J 11 bases, leaving 14 bases between the germline ends. Germline CDR1 is LGHNT and CDR2 is FRNRAP. CDR3 sequence (DNA): TGTGCTAGTGGTGCGGGACGGCTCCGGCAGTATTTT. Translating gives CASGAGRLRQYF.

In this sample, this clone turned up a few times. Within the sample, other DNA sequences also encode this same CDR3. The rearrangement joins TRBV18 to TRBJ2-7; 8 nucleotides agree with TRBD1. Looked up from germline, CDR1 is KGHSH and CDR2 is LQKENI. This CDR3 has 14 amino acids. J gave up 2 bases and V 4 bases, and 4 bases lay outside the gene matches. The CDR3 sequence is CASSRDRGTYEQYF. CDR3 sequence (DNA): TGTGCCAGCTCACGTGACAGGGGTACCTACGAGCAGTACTTC.

Only a few counts were recorded for this clone. The rearrangement joins TRBV15 to TRBJ2-7; 8 positions agree with TRBD1. Germline CDR1 and CDR2: LNHNV and YYDKDF (reference sequence). The CDR3 runs to 14 residues. J gave up 2 bases and V 3 bases, and 3 bases lay outside the gene matches. In DNA, the CDR3 is TGTGCCACCAGCAGCGGACAGGGACCCTACGAGCAGTACTTC. Protein sequence: CATSSGQGPYEQYF.

The CDR3 loop is CASSAGTANYGYTF. The DNA for the CDR3 is TGTGCCAGCAGCGCCGGGACAGCGAACTATGGCTACACCTTC. This chain connects TRBV9 to TRBJ1-2; TRBD1 matches at 7 bases. The CDR3 runs to 14 residues. The germline CDR1 and CDR2 sequences are SGDLS and YYNGEE. The trim removed 3 bases at V and 2 bases at J, leaving 4 bases unmatched.

This clone was detected only a few times. The V gene is TRBV6-1, the J gene TRBJ2-5; 7 bases are shared with TRBD2. The germline V gene encodes CDR1 MNHNS and CDR2 SASEGT. Losses at the gene ends were 2 bases for V and 7 bases for J; bases not matched to a gene: 7. This CDR3 is 14 amino acids long. Here the CDR3 reads CASSELADRVTQYF. The CDR3 nucleotides are TGTGCCAGCAGTGAACTAGCGGACCGGGTGACCCAGTACTTC.

J is TRBJ1-2 and V is TRBV5-4; the D is unclear. Trimming removed 1 base from V and 3 bases from J, with 10 bases in between. The CDR3 consists of 14 residues. From germline, CDR1 is SGHNT and CDR2 YYREEE (reference sequence). The CDR3: CASSLRSADYGYTF. The DNA of the CDR3 is TGTGCCAGCAGCTTGAGGTCGGCGGACTATGGCTACACCTTC. Together with reference TRBV5-4 and TRBJ1-2, the CDR3 gives the full variable domain: ETGVTQSPTHLIKTRGQQVTLRCSSQSGHNTVSWYQQALGQGPQFIFQYYREEENGRGNFPPRFSGLQFPNYSSELNVNALELDDSALYLCASSLRSADYGYTFGSGTRLTVV.